This T cell receptor beta chain was observed in a study of blood T cells in healthy people across ages. Study in general: Roughly one uniquely barcoded beta molecule per two T cells was captured.

Caucasian individuals from Russia who were healthy and aged about 6 to 100 acted as donors. Using a J-beta primer mix together with a sample-barcoded 5' primer, a second PCR was run for roughly 6 to 11 cycles. One entry per CDR3 protein results from TCRdb running MiXCR on the 5' RACE reads. Among 1.5 million or so distinct CDR3 sequences listed, 42% were seen once. This clonotype was seen a single time. Losses at the gene ends were 3 bases for V and 13 bases for J; bases not matched to a gene: 12. CDR3 length: 16 residues. CDR1 and CDR2 from the germline V gene are SGHRS and YFSETQ. Input material: blood. The receptor comes from a young woman in good health. The chain links TRBV5-1 to TRBJ2-4; 14 bases are a match to TRBD2. Written as DNA, the CDR3 is TGCGCCAGCAGCTCCTCGCCGGGACTAGCGGGAGTAGAGCAGTACTTC. Protein sequence: CASSSSPGLAGVEQYF. Using reference TRBV5-1 and TRBJ2-4 for the parts outside the CDR3, the full variable domain is KAGVTQTPRYLIKTRGQQVTLSCSPISGHRSVSWYQQTPGQGLQFLFEYFSETQRNKGNFPGRFSGRQFSNSRSEMNVSTLELGDSALYLCASSSSPGLAGVEQYFGAGTRLSVL.